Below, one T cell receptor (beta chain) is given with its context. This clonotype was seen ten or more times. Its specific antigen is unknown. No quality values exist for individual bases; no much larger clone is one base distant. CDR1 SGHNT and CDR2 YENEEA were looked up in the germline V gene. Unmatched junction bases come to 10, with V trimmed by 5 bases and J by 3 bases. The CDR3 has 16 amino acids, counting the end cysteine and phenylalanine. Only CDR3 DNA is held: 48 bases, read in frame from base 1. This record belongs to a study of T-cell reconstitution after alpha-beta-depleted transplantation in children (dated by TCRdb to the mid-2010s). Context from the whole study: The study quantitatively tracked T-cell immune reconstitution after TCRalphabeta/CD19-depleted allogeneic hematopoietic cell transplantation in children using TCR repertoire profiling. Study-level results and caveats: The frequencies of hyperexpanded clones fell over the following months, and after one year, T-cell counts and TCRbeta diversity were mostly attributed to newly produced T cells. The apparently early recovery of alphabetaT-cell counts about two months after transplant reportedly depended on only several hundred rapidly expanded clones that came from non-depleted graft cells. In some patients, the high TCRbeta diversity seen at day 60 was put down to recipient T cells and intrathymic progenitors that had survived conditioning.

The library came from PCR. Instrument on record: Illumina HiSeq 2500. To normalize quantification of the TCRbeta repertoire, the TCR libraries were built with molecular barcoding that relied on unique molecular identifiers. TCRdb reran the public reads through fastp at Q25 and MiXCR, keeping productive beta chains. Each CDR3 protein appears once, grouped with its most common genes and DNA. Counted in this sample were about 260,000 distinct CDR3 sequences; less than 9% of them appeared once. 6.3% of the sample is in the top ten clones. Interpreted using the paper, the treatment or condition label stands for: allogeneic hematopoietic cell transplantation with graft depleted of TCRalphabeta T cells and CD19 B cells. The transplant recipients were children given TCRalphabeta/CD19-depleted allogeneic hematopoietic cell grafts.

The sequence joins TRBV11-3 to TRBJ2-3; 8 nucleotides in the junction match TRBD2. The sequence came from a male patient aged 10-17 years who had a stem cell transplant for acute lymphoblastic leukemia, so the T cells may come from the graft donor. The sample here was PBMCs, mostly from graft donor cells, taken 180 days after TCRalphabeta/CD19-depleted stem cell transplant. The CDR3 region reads CASSPGTRERTDTQYF. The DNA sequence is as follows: TGTGCCAGCAGCCCGGGGACTAGGGAACGGACAGATACGCAGTATTTT.